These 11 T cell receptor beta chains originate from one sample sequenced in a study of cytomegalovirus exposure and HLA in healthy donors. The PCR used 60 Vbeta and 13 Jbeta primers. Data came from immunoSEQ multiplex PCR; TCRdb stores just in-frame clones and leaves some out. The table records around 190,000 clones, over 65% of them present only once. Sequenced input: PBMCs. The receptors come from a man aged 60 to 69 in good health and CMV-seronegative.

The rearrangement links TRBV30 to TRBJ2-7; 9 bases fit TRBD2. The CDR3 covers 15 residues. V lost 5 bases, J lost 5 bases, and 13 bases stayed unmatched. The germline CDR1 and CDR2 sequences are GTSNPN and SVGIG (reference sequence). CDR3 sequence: CAWGLGLAGSHEQYF. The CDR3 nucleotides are TGTGCCTGGGGTTTGGGGCTAGCGGGAAGCCACGAGCAGTACTTC.

Written as DNA, the CDR3 is TGTGCCAGCAGCTTGGGACTAGCGGGGGCACAAGAGACCCAGTACTTC. Its translation: CASSLGLAGAQETQYF. The rearrangement uses TRBV5-4 and TRBJ2-5; 12 nucleotides match TRBD2. The V and J ends lost 0 bases and 2 bases, in that order; junction bases with no gene match: 2. Germline CDR1 and CDR2: SGHNT and YYREEE (reference sequence). The CDR3 extends over 16 amino acids.

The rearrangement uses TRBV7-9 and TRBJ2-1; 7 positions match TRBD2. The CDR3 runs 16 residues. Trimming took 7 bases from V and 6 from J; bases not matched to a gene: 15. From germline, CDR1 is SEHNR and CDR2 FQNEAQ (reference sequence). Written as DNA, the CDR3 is TGTGCCAGCAACAAAGCCGGGGGGAAGGGACGCAATGAGCAGTTCTTC. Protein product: CASNKAGGKGRNEQFF.

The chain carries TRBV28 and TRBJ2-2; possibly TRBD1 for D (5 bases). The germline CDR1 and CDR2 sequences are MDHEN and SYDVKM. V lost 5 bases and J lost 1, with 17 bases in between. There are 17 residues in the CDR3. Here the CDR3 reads CASSNPTGVWNTGELFF. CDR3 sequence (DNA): TGTGCCAGCAGTAATCCTACAGGAGTTTGGAACACCGGGGAGCTGTTTTTT.

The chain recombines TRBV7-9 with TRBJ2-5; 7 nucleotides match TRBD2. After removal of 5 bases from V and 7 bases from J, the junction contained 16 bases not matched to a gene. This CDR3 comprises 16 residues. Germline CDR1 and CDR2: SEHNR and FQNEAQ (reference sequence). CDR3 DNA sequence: TGTGCCAGCAGCCCGCTGGGAGGGGCCACCCCCGGGACCCAGTACTTC. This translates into CASSPLGGATPGTQYF.

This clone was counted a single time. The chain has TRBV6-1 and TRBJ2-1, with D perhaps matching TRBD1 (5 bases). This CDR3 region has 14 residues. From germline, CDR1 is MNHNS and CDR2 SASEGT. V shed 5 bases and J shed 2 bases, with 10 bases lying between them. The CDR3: CASSPTAAYNEQFF. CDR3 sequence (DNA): TGTGCCAGCAGTCCGACAGCCGCCTACAATGAGCAGTTCTTC.

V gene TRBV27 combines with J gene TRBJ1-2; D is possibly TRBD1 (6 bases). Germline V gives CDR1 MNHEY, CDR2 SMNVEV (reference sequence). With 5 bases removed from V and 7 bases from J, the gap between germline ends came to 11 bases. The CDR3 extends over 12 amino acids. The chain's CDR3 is CASSTGNGGYTF. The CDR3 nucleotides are TGTGCCAGCAGTACAGGGAACGGTGGCTACACCTTC.

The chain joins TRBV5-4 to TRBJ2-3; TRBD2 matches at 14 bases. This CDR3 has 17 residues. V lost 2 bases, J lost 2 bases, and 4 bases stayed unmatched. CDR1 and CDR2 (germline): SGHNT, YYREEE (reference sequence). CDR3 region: CASSLGLAGGSTDTQYF. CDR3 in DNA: TGTGCCAGCAGCTTAGGACTAGCGGGAGGTTCCACAGATACGCAGTATTTT.

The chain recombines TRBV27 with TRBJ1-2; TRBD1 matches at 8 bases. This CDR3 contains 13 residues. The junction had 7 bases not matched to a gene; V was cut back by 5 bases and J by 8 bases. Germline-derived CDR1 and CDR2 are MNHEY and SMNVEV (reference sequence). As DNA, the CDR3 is TGTGCCAGCAGTCCAGGACAGGGTAGCGGCTACACCTTC. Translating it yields CASSPGQGSGYTF.

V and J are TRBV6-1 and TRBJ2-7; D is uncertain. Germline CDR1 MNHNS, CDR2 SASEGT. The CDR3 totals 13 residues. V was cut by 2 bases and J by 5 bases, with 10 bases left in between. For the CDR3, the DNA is TGTGCCAGCAGTGAAATTGTGGCGGACGAGCAGTACTTC. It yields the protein CASSEIVADEQYF.

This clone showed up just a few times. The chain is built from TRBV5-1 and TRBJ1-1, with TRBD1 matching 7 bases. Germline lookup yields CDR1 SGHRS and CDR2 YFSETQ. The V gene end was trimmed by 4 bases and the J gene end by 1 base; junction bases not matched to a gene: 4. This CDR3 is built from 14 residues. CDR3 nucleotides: TGCGCCAGCAGCCAGGGACAGACGAACACTGAAGCTTTCTTT. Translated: CASSQGQTNTEAFF. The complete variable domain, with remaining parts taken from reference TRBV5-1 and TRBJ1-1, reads KAGVTQTPRYLIKTRGQQVTLSCSPISGHRSVSWYQQTPGQGLQFLFEYFSETQRNKGNFPGRFSGRQFSNSRSEMNVSTLELGDSALYLCASSQGQTNTEAFFGQGTRLTVV.